This T cell receptor (beta chain) derives from a study of T cells in Graves' hyperthyroidism and ophthalmopathy. The CDR3 covers 16 residues. Germline V gives CDR1 DFQATT, CDR2 SNEGSKA (reference sequence). Between the trimmed V and J ends, which lost 0 bases and 5 bases, there was a span of 20 bases. Amplification of TCR beta CDR3 regions was performed using RNA transcripts as template. The study used the HTBI primer set for a first-round RT-PCR of the TCR CDR3. Each CDR3 protein gets one entry after TCRdb re-called the multiplex PCR reads with MiXCR. This table has some 770,000 distinct CDR3 sequences, about 16% appearing once. An absence of ophthalmopathy progression within 18 months meant stable Graves' hyperthyroidism. Patients with uncontrolled infections, other autoimmune diseases, pregnancy or lactation were excluded.

The clonotype was recovered from a man in his late teens or twenties with Graves' hyperthyroidism. What was sequenced was blood. This chain uses TRBV20-1 with TRBJ2-7, with D maybe TRBD1 (6 bases). CDR3 loop: CSARDQGPTRSDEQYF. CDR3 nucleotide sequence: TGCAGTGCTAGAGATCAGGGGCCCACGAGGTCTGACGAGCAGTACTTC.